These T cell receptor beta chains were read from a single sample in a study of T cell responses to AZD1222 COVID-19 vaccine. Measured with immunoSEQ multiplex PCR; TCRdb has only the in-frame clones, and not every one. The repertoire holds 100,000 to 130,000 clones, with around 89% as singletons. The input for sequencing was peripheral blood, taken on day 0 of AZD1222 vaccination. The receptors originated from an adult in good health. Both conserved end residues are part of each CDR3. A D gene is named only where the DNA matches it firmly. Clone size is stated in some rows and not others, as once, few, many or a class when expanded.

v_gene	abundance	j_gene	d_gene	CDR3aa	CDR3nt
TRBV7-8	-	TRBJ1-4	TRBD1	CASSIGQGNEKLFF	TGTGCCAGCAGCATCGGACAGGGTAATGAAAAACTGTTTTTT
TRBV10-2	-	TRBJ1-1	TRBD1	CASSLGQGKTEAFF	TGCGCCAGCAGCCTGGGACAGGGGAAGACTGAAGCTTTCTTT
TRBV7-3	-	TRBJ2-5	-	CASSLSGGQGGKTQYF	TGTGCCAGCAGCTTAAGCGGCGGTCAGGGGGGAAAGACCCAGTACTTC
TRBV24-1	-	TRBJ1-2	-	CATSDPGGPNYGYTF	TGTGCCACCAGTGATCCCGGGGGTCCTAACTATGGCTACACCTTC
TRBV6-5	-	TRBJ1-2	-	CASSYVGGAVYGYTF	TGTGCCAGCAGTTACGTCGGGGGAGCAGTCTATGGCTACACCTTC
TRBV19	-	TRBJ1-1	-	CASSHPPYTEAFF	TGTGCCAGTAGTCACCCCCCTTACACTGAAGCTTTCTTT
TRBV28	-	TRBJ2-2	TRBD1	CASSSTGVTGELFF	TGTGCCAGCAGTTCAACAGGGGTCACCGGGGAGCTGTTTTTT
TRBV18	-	TRBJ1-1	-	CASSPAQARLTEAFF	TGTGCCAGCTCACCAGCACAGGCTCGATTGACTGAAGCTTTCTTT
TRBV7-9	few	TRBJ1-6	-	CASSLEQNNSPLHF	TGTGCCAGCAGCTTAGAACAGAATAATTCACCCCTCCACTTT
TRBV28	-	TRBJ1-3	-	CASSPAAPLDSHSGNTIYF	TGTGCCAGCAGTCCCGCTGCTCCTCTGGACAGCCACTCTGGAAACACCATATATTTT
TRBV4-1	-	TRBJ1-2	-	CASSPLPGDLNYGYTF	TGCGCCAGCAGCCCCCTCCCAGGGGACCTTAACTATGGCTACACCTTC
TRBV13	-	TRBJ2-2	-	CASSSGPGQGPNTGELFF	TGTGCCAGCAGCTCCGGCCCGGGGCAGGGGCCAAACACCGGGGAGCTGTTTTTT
TRBV6-5	-	TRBJ1-4	TRBD1	CASSYSQGAGEKLFF	TGTGCCAGCAGTTACTCGCAGGGGGCAGGTGAAAAACTGTTTTTT
TRBV5-5	-	TRBJ2-2	TRBD1	CASSALVQGAGELFF	TGTGCCAGCAGCGCCCTCGTACAGGGGGCCGGGGAGCTGTTTTTT